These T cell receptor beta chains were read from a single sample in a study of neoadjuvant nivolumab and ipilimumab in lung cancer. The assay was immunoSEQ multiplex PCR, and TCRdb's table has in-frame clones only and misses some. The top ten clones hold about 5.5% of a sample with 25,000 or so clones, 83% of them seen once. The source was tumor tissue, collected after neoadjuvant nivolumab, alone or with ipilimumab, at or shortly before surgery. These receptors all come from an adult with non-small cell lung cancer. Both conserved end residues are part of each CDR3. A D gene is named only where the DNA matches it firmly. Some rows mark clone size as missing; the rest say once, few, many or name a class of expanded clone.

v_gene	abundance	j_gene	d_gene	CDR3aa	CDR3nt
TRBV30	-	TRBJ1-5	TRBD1	CASPGTGQHF	TGTGCCTCGCCCGGGACAGGGCAGCATTTT
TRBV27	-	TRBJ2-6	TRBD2	CASSLLPVFRTLAGLSSGANVLTF	TGTGCCAGCAGTTTACTTCCCGTTTTTCGCACACTAGCGGGGTTGAGCTCTGGGGCCAACGTCCTGACTTTC
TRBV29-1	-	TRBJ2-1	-	CSVERGLNEQFF	TGCAGCGTTGAACGAGGGCTCAATGAGCAGTTCTTC
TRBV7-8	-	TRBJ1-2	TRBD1	CASSARDRGQDGYTF	TGTGCCAGCAGCGCCCGGGACAGGGGGCAGGATGGCTACACCTTC
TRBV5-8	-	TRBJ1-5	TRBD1	CASSSGGRGFIQPQHF	TGTGCCAGCAGCTCAGGGGGCAGGGGGTTCATCCAGCCCCAGCATTTT
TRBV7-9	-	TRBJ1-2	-	CASSFMEGGYTF	TGTGCCAGCAGCTTTATGGAAGGCGGCTACACCTTC
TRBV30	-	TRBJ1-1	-	CAWSVLAEAFF	TGTGCCTGGAGTGTACTGGCAGAAGCTTTCTTT
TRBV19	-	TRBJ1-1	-	CASSIVQNTEAFF	TGTGCCAGTAGTATAGTCCAGAACACTGAAGCTTTCTTT
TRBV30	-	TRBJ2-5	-	CAWSRGVETQYF	TGTGCCTGGAGTAGGGGGGTGGAGACCCAGTACTTC
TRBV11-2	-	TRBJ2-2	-	CASTEPGYANTGELFF	TGTGCCAGCACCGAACCAGGATACGCGAACACCGGGGAGCTGTTTTTT
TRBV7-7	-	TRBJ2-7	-	CASSSGEQGREQYF	TGTGCTAGCAGCTCCGGGGAACAGGGGAGGGAGCAGTACTTC
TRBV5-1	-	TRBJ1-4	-	CASSEQGSNEKLFF	TGCGCCAGCAGCGAACAGGGATCCAATGAAAAACTGTTTTTT
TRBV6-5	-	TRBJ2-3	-	CASSYRGDTQYF	TGTGCCAGCAGTTACCGGGGGGATACGCAGTATTTT
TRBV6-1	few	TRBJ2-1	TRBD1	CASSRDRVSNEQFF	TGTGCCAGCAGTCGGGACAGGGTGAGCAATGAGCAGTTCTTC
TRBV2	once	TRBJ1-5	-	CASSLGTPDQPQHF	TGTGCCAGCAGTTTAGGGACGCCCGATCAGCCCCAGCATTTT
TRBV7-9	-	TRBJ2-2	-	CASGPWGGTGELFF	TGTGCCAGCGGTCCTTGGGGTGGCACCGGGGAGCTGTTTTTT
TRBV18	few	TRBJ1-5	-	CASSPGLGGQPQHF	TGTGCCAGCTCACCAGGGCTGGGGGGTCAGCCCCAGCATTTT
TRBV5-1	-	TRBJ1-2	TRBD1	CASSLGGTEGTGGYTF	TGCGCCAGCAGCTTGGGGGGGACAGAAGGTACTGGGGGCTACACCTTC
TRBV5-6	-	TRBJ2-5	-	CASRRLGETQYF	TGTGCCAGCAGACGACTAGGCGAGACCCAGTACTTC
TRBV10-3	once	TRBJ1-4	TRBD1	CAISDPPGQGAEKLFF	TGTGCCATCAGTGATCCACCGGGACAGGGAGCTGAAAAACTGTTTTTT
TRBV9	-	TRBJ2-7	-	CASSVGGPEYEQYF	TGTGCCAGCAGCGTAGGGGGACCAGAATACGAGCAGTACTTC
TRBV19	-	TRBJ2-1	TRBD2	CASSIDRGTSRYNEQFF	TGTGCCAGTAGTATAGATCGGGGGACTAGCCGTTACAATGAGCAGTTCTTC
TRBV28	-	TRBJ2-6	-	CETRARSGANVLTF	TGTGAAACTAGGGCGCGATCTGGGGCCAACGTCCTGACTTTC
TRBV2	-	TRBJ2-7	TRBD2	CASRKGLAVGDEQYF	TGTGCCAGCAGGAAAGGACTAGCGGTGGGGGACGAGCAGTACTTC
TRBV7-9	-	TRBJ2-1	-	CASSSRRGNEQFF	TGTGCCAGCAGCTCCCGCAGGGGTAATGAGCAGTTCTTC
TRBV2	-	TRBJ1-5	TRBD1	CASSENRGGSQPQHF	TGTGCCAGCAGTGAAAACAGGGGGGGGAGTCAGCCCCAGCATTTT
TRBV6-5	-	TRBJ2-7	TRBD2	CASHEGGSLSYEQYF	TGTGCCAGCCATGAGGGCGGGAGCCTAAGCTACGAGCAGTACTTC
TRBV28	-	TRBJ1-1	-	CASSQYTEAFF	TGTGCCAGCAGCCAATACACTGAAGCTTTCTTT
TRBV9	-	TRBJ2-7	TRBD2	CASSTLGGEGDEQYF	TGTGCCAGCAGCACATTGGGGGGGGAAGGGGACGAGCAGTACTTC
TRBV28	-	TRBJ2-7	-	CASSGTSALYEQYF	TGTGCCAGTTCCGGGACCTCGGCTTTATACGAGCAGTACTTC
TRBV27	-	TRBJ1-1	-	CASRGIGTEAFF	TGTGCCAGCAGGGGAATAGGCACTGAAGCTTTCTTT
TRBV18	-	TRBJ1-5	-	CASSPPPGDSNQPQHF	TGTGCCAGCTCACCACCCCCAGGGGATAGCAATCAGCCCCAGCATTTT
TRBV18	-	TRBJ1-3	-	CASSTLQDSSGNTIYF	TGTGCCAGCTCAACTCTACAGGACTCTTCTGGAAACACCATATATTTT
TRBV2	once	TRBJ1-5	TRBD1	CASSIQGPQHF	TGTGCCAGCAGTATACAGGGGCCTCAGCATTTT
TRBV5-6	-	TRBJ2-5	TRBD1	CASSRQGTETQYF	TGTGCCAGCAGCCGACAGGGTACGGAGACCCAGTACTTC
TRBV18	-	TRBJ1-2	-	CASSPQTPSTTNYGYTF	TGTGCCAGCTCACCACAAACACCCAGTACAACTAACTATGGCTACACCTTC
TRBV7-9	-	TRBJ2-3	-	CASSQGLITDTQYF	TGTGCCAGCAGCCAGGGACTTATCACAGATACGCAGTATTTT
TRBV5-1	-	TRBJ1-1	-	CASSFGVDTEAFF	TGCGCCAGCAGCTTTGGTGTGGACACTGAAGCTTTCTTT
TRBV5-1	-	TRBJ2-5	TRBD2	CASSRGGGETQYF	TGCGCCAGCAGCCGGGGCGGGGGAGAGACCCAGTACTTC
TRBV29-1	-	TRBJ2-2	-	CSVDDQRRDGELFF	TGCAGCGTTGATGACCAGCGGAGGGACGGGGAGCTGTTTTTT
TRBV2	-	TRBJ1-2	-	CASSAQANYGYTF	TGTGCCAGCAGTGCCCAAGCTAACTATGGCTACACCTTC
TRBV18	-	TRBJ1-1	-	CASSRDPNTEAFF	TGTGCCAGCTCACGGGACCCCAACACTGAAGCTTTCTTT
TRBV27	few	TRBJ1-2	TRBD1	CATQNLDRGYYGYTF	TGTGCCACCCAAAACCTAGACAGGGGGTACTATGGCTACACCTTC
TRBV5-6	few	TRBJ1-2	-	CASSLTRGDGYTF	TGTGCCAGCAGCTTAACAAGGGGGGATGGCTACACCTTC
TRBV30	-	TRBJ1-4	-	CALNSHTGRNEKLFF	TGTGCCTTAAACAGCCACACGGGCCGTAATGAAAAACTGTTTTTT